These 29 T cell receptor beta chains originate from one sample sequenced in a study of blood T cell repertoires in COVID-19. Profiling relied on immunoSEQ multiplex PCR, and the TCRdb table lists in-frame clones only, not all of them. The data show 320,000 or so clones, around 90% seen once. The sequenced sample was PBMCs or T cells enriched from blood (not recorded which). Every receptor here comes from a man aged 60 to 75 who had recovered from COVID-19.

The rearrangement joins TRBV2 to TRBJ1-5; 8 nucleotides match TRBD1. This CDR3 has 17 residues. The germline V gene has CDR1 SNHLY and CDR2 FYNNEI. V lost 3 bases to trimming and J lost 6 bases; unmatched junction nucleotides: 13. CDR3 sequence reads: CASSDWQGAGAVQPQHF. CDR3 sequence (DNA): TGTGCCAGCAGTGATTGGCAGGGGGCGGGAGCGGTTCAGCCCCAGCATTTT.

The V call is TRBV27, the J call TRBJ2-1; D gene ambiguous. V lost 0 bases and J 0 bases, leaving 3 bases between the germline ends. In germline, CDR1 is MNHEY, CDR2 SMNVEV (reference sequence). This CDR3 comprises 14 residues. The CDR3 protein is CASSLSRSYNEQFF. The CDR3 DNA reads as TGTGCCAGCAGTTTATCGCGCTCCTACAATGAGCAGTTCTTC.

The rearrangement links TRBV29-1 to TRBJ2-5; D is undetermined. V lost 6 bases to trimming and J lost 5 bases, with 19 bases between them. Germline V gene lookup returns CDR1 SQVTM and CDR2 ANQGSEA. This CDR3 is built from 14 residues. Written as DNA, the CDR3 is TGCAGCGTCCGGCGGCCCGACCCTAGGGAGACCCAGTACTTC. This codes for CSVRRPDPRETQYF.

In its sample, this clone was seen a few times. This chain uses TRBV9 with TRBJ1-3, with TRBD1 identical over 10 bases. This CDR3 contains 16 residues. Germline values: CDR1 SGDLS, CDR2 YYNGEE. With 4 bases clipped from V and 4 bases from J, the junction kept 8 bases outside the gene matches. The CDR3 loop is CASSPATGGLGNTIYF. CDR3 nucleotide sequence: TGTGCCAGCAGCCCGGCGACAGGGGGCCTCGGAAACACCATATATTTT. The full variable domain, its missing parts supplied by reference TRBV9 and TRBJ1-3, is DSGVTQTPKHLITATGQRVTLRCSPRSGDLSVYWYQQSLDQGLQFLIQYYNGEERAKGNILERFSAQQFPDLHSELNLSSLELGDSALYFCASSPATGGLGNTIYFGEGSWLTVV.

The count of this clone is one. V usage is TRBV28 and J usage is TRBJ1-3, with 10 bases lining up with TRBD1. In germline, CDR1 is MDHEN, CDR2 SYDVKM. This CDR3 is built from 18 residues. The J segment lost 0 bases and the V segment lost 7 bases, leaving 12 bases of the junction unmatched. CDR3 region: CASIESLGQGGSGNTIYF. CDR3 nucleotide sequence: TGTGCCAGCATCGAATCGCTCGGACAGGGGGGCTCTGGAAACACCATATATTTT. Complete variable domain (other parts from reference TRBV28 and TRBJ1-3): DVKVTQSSRYLVKRTGEKVFLECVQDMDHENMFWYRQDPGLGLRLIYFSYDVKMKEKGDIPEGYSVSREKKERFSLILESASTNQTSMYLCASIESLGQGGSGNTIYFGEGSWLTVV.

The J gene is TRBJ2-7, the V gene TRBV27, with D unclear. Germline assignment: CDR1 MNHEY and CDR2 SMNVEV (reference sequence). V shed 2 bases and J shed 0 bases, with 5 bases lying between them. The CDR3 contains 13 residues. This chain's CDR3 is CASSLADSYEQYF. The CDR3 DNA reads TGTGCCAGCAGTTTAGCGGACTCCTACGAGCAGTACTTC.

The rearrangement links TRBV6-5 to TRBJ2-7; perhaps TRBD1 as D (5 bases). The germline CDR1 and CDR2 sequences are MNHEY and SVGAGI. This CDR3 contains 14 residues. Trimming removed 7 bases from V and 0 bases from J, with 13 bases in between. The CDR3 is CASKSQGSSYEQYF. CDR3 DNA sequence: TGTGCCAGCAAATCGCAGGGAAGCTCCTACGAGCAGTACTTC.

The rearrangement uses TRBV28 and TRBJ2-1, with 10 bases fitting TRBD2. CDR3 length equals 15 residues. Germline V gene data show CDR1 as MDHEN and CDR2 as SYDVKM. V was clipped by 7 bases and J by 3 bases; unmatched bases: 6. The CDR3: CASISSGRGYNEQFF. The CDR3 DNA reads TGTGCCAGCATCTCTAGCGGGAGAGGCTACAATGAGCAGTTCTTC.

The V and J genes are TRBV6-5 and TRBJ2-7; TRBD2 is a possible D gene (5 bases). Germline V lookup: CDR1 MNHEY, CDR2 SVGAGI. The CDR3 totals 14 residues. V lost 2 bases to trimming and J lost 3 bases, with 11 bases between them. The CDR3 loop reads CASSYGGPYYEQYF. CDR3 bases: TGTGCCAGCAGTTACGGAGGACCCTACTACGAGCAGTACTTC.

The gene calls are TRBV29-1 and TRBJ1-2, with D perhaps matching TRBD1 (6 bases). The V end was cut by 1 base, the J end by 5 bases, with 23 bases between. The germline CDR1 and CDR2 sequences are SQVTM and ANQGSEA. The CDR3 length is 17 residues. CDR3 DNA: TGCAGCGTTGAAGGTGTCTTGGACAGTCAAACTCGATATGGCTACACCTTC. Translation: CSVEGVLDSQTRYGYTF.

As regards this clone: The sample carries other DNA sequences with the same CDR3. The chain combines TRBV5-1 with TRBJ1-6, with 9 bases aligning to TRBD1. Trimming at V came to 4 bases and at J to 6 bases, leaving 2 bases not matched to a gene. Germline V CDR1 and CDR2: SGHRS, YFSETQ. The CDR3 covers 14 residues. The CDR3 DNA reads TGCGCCAGCAGCCCGGGACAGGGTAATTCACCCCTCCACTTT. Protein product: CASSPGQGNSPLHF.

A few counts support this clone. Germline and junction disagree at one end, which may indicate a read error. The V gene is TRBV7-2, the J gene TRBJ2-3; TRBD2 aligns across 9 bases. This CDR3 has 14 residues. Germline V gene data show CDR1 as SGHTA and CDR2 as FQGNSA. The CDR3 bases are TGTGCCAGCAGTTTAGCGGGAGTTACAGATACGCAGTATTTT. It specifies CASSLAGVTDTQYF.

A note on this clone: This sample includes further DNA sequences coding for the same CDR3. This chain joins TRBV7-2 and TRBJ2-7; perhaps TRBD2 as D (7 bases). Germline V gene data show CDR1 as SGHTA and CDR2 as FQGNSA. With 1 base removed from V and 0 bases from J, the gap between germline ends came to 13 bases. CDR3 length: 16 amino acids. CDR3 DNA sequence: TGTGCCAGCAGCTTAGTTGGGGGCGGGAGCTCCTACGAGCAGTACTTC. Translating it yields CASSLVGGGSSYEQYF.

The chain has TRBV30 and TRBJ1-2, with 7 nucleotides matching TRBD1. V lost 4 bases, J lost 4 bases, and 6 bases stayed unmatched. The CDR3 consists of 13 residues. In germline, CDR1 is GTSNPN, CDR2 SVGIG (reference sequence). The CDR3 nucleotides are TGTGCCTGGAAGGTACAGGGGAGCTATGGCTACACCTTC. It specifies CAWKVQGSYGYTF.

V usage is TRBV24-1 and J usage is TRBJ1-2; D remains unclear. V was clipped by 3 bases and J by 0 bases, with 10 bases between them. The CDR3 totals 15 residues. Germline V gives CDR1 KGHDR, CDR2 SFDVKD. The CDR3 loop is CATSDHSQANYGYTF. The CDR3 DNA follows: TGTGCCACCAGTGATCACAGCCAAGCTAACTATGGCTACACCTTC.

This clone was seen once. The J gene is TRBJ2-3, the V gene TRBV19; possible D gene TRBD2, 5 bases. This CDR3 comprises 11 residues. Germline V gives CDR1 LNHDA, CDR2 SQIVND (reference sequence). Trimming took off 10 bases at V and 7 bases at J, with 12 bases between the two ends. This CDR3 reads CATLASNTQYF. CDR3 DNA: TGTGCCACCCTAGCCTCCAATACGCAGTATTTT.

V gene TRBV19 combines with J gene TRBJ2-7, with TRBD1 matching over 8 bases. The CDR3 length is 13 residues. In germline, CDR1 is LNHDA, CDR2 SQIVND (reference sequence). The junction had 3 bases not matched to a gene; V was cut back by 4 bases and J by 4 bases. The chain's CDR3 is CASSTDRGYEQYF. The CDR3 region has the DNA TGTGCCAGTAGTACCGACAGGGGATACGAGCAGTACTTC.

The gene calls are TRBV19 and TRBJ2-1, with D perhaps TRBD2 (7 bases). The V gene lost 1 base and the J gene lost 4 bases, with 20 bases spanning the gap. The CDR3 consists of 18 residues. Germline assignment: CDR1 LNHDA and CDR2 SQIVND (reference sequence). CDR3 loop: CASSIALRGGPPYNEQFF. CDR3 sequence (DNA): TGTGCCAGTAGTATAGCCCTGAGGGGGGGCCCTCCGTACAATGAGCAGTTCTTC.

The chain recombines TRBV29-1 with TRBJ2-1; no clear D gene. This CDR3 comprises 13 residues. The V gene lost 2 bases and the J gene lost 3 bases, with 8 bases spanning the gap. Germline V gene sequence: CDR1 SQVTM, CDR2 ANQGSEA. CDR3: CSVEQANYNEQFF. CDR3 nucleotide sequence: TGCAGCGTTGAACAGGCCAACTACAATGAGCAGTTCTTC.

V usage is TRBV4-3 and J usage is TRBJ1-3; D is ambiguous. Looked up from germline, CDR1 is LGHNA and CDR2 is YSLEER. There are 16 residues in the CDR3. The ends were cut back, 0 bases at V and 0 bases at J, with 9 bases in the middle. This chain's CDR3 is CASSQDPGISGNTIYF. CDR3 DNA sequence: TGCGCCAGCAGCCAAGACCCGGGTATCTCTGGAAACACCATATATTTT.

J is TRBJ2-1 and V is TRBV28; a possible D gene is TRBD2 (6 bases). Per the germline V gene, CDR1 is MDHEN and CDR2 is SYDVKM. Trimming stripped 7 bases from V and 4 bases from J, with 17 bases between. The CDR3 contains 15 residues. The CDR3 DNA follows: TGTGCCAGCACCCCCTGGGGGACTTTGTACAATGAGCAGTTCTTC. As protein: CASTPWGTLYNEQFF.

This chain connects TRBV18 to TRBJ2-3, with D tentatively TRBD2 (6 bases). This CDR3 contains 14 residues. The V gene's germline CDR1 is KGHSH and CDR2 LQKENI. The V gene lost 3 bases and the J gene lost 3 bases, with 10 bases spanning the gap. The CDR3 coding sequence is TGTGCCAGCTCACCTCCACTAGCAACAGATACGCAGTATTTT. The encoded protein is CASSPPLATDTQYF.

In DNA form, the CDR3 reads TGCGCCAGCAGCTTGGAACCGGGAGTGACTGGCTACACCTTC. The encoded protein is CASSLEPGVTGYTF. The V and J genes are TRBV5-1 and TRBJ1-2; D not certain. V was clipped by 0 bases and J by 7 bases, with 13 bases between them. The CDR3 sequence is 14 residues long. Per germline, CDR1 SGHRS and CDR2 YFSETQ.

V and J are TRBV28 and TRBJ2-5, with a tentative D call TRBD2 (6 bases). Germline V gene data show CDR1 as MDHEN and CDR2 as SYDVKM. V was cut by 7 bases and J by 4 bases, with 16 bases left in between. The CDR3 has 14 amino acids. CDR3 sequence reads: CASTLAGLGETQYF. CDR3 coding DNA: TGTGCCAGCACCCTCGCGGGGCTAGGAGAGACCCAGTACTTC.

The chain carries TRBV27 and TRBJ2-3; TRBD1 agrees at 7 bases. The CDR3 is 15 amino acids. Germline assignment: CDR1 MNHEY and CDR2 SMNVEV (reference sequence). Trimming cost V 2 bases and J 1 base; bases outside gene matches: 3. The CDR3 reads CASSLPGQGTDTQYF. CDR3 DNA sequence: TGTGCCAGCAGTTTACCCGGACAGGGCACAGATACGCAGTATTTT.

The V gene is TRBV15, the J gene TRBJ2-6; 9 positions match TRBD1. Trimming removed 1 base from V and 0 bases from J; junction bases left unmatched: 7. CDR3 length equals 19 residues. Germline CDR1 LNHNV, CDR2 YYDKDF (reference sequence). The CDR3 DNA reads as TGTGCCACCAGCAGAGCCGGGACAGGGACCTTCTCTGGGGCCAACGTCCTGACTTTC. Encoded protein: CATSRAGTGTFSGANVLTF.

V and J are TRBV5-1 and TRBJ1-2; 9 bases are a match to TRBD1. Per the germline V gene, CDR1 is SGHRS and CDR2 is YFSETQ. The J segment lost 2 bases and the V segment lost 4 bases, leaving 6 bases of the junction unmatched. This CDR3 has 15 amino acids. This chain's CDR3 is CASSPGTGQNYGYTF. DNA for the CDR3: TGCGCCAGCAGCCCTGGGACAGGGCAGAACTATGGCTACACCTTC.

In the case of this clone: A read error may account for a junction end that differs from germline. The chain carries TRBV6-1 and TRBJ2-3, with a tentative D call TRBD2 (5 bases). Per the germline V gene, CDR1 is MNHNS and CDR2 is SASEGT. The CDR3 is made up of 12 amino acids. CDR3 protein: CASSEPGLVIVF. The CDR3 coding sequence is TGTGCCAGCAGTGAACCCGGACTGGTAATAGTTTTT.

The CDR3, as DNA: TGTGCCAGCAGCTTGGAGCGGAGAGGCTACACCTTC. This codes for CASSLERRGYTF. The V gene is TRBV5-4, the J gene TRBJ1-2, with unresolved D. The CDR3 sequence is 12 residues long. With 0 bases removed from V and 8 bases from J, the gap between germline ends came to 8 bases. The V gene's germline CDR1 is SGHNT and CDR2 YYREEE (reference sequence).